Below, 20 T cell receptor beta chains from the same sample are listed, as sequenced in a study of blood T cells in healthy people across ages. The use of a sample-barcoded 5' primer and a J-beta primer mix characterized a second PCR of 7 to 11 cycles. TCRdb recomputed calls from the 5' RACE reads with MiXCR, one row per CDR3 protein. The sample lists approximately 760,000 distinct CDR3 sequences, 25% occurring once. This sample also belongs to another study, concerning T cells of mothers and their children.

Specimen: blood. The receptors come from a boy aged 10-17 years in good health.

This clonotype was seen a few times. The gene calls are TRBV5-1 and TRBJ2-1; 7 positions agree with TRBD2. Germline V CDR1 and CDR2: SGHRS, YFSETQ. The V gene end was trimmed by 1 base and the J gene end by 2 bases; junction bases not matched to a gene: 6. CDR3 length: 16 residues. The CDR3 sequence is CASSLSYGTTYNEQFF. The CDR3 DNA is TGCGCCAGCAGCTTGTCGTACGGGACTACCTACAATGAGCAGTTCTTC.

J is TRBJ2-1 and V is TRBV7-3, with 12 bases that match TRBD2. This CDR3 comprises 17 residues. Losses at the gene ends were 5 bases for V and 4 bases for J; bases not matched to a gene: 9. The germline CDR1 and CDR2 sequences are SGHTA and FQGTGA. Here the CDR3 reads CASSTSGTSGLYNEQFF. The CDR3 nucleotides are TGTGCCAGCAGCACATCCGGGACTAGCGGGCTGTACAATGAGCAGTTCTTC.

The genes are TRBV2 and TRBJ2-1; D not resolved. Germline assignment: CDR1 SNHLY and CDR2 FYNNEI. The CDR3 loop spans 15 amino acids. V was trimmed by 2 bases and J by 0 bases, leaving 8 bases between them. CDR3 in DNA: TGTGCCAGCAGTGAAAGTCGGAGCTCCTACAATGAGCAGTTCTTC. It encodes CASSESRSSYNEQFF.

This clonotype has just a few counts. V gene TRBV20-1 combines with J gene TRBJ2-7, with D hard to call. Trimming took 6 bases from V and 0 from J, leaving 15 bases between them. The CDR3 runs 14 residues. Germline V gene sequence: CDR1 DFQATT, CDR2 SNEGSKA (reference sequence). The CDR3 DNA follows: TGCAGTGCCCACCGCCTTGAGGCCTCCTACGAGCAGTACTTC. Translated: CSAHRLEASYEQYF.

The V gene is TRBV25-1, the J gene TRBJ2-5, with unresolved D. Germline V gene lookup returns CDR1 MGHDK and CDR2 SYGVNS. Trimming took off 1 base at V and 2 bases at J, with 11 bases between the two ends. The CDR3 covers 15 residues. The CDR3 coding sequence is TGTGCCAGCAGTGAATGGGAAGGCCAGCAAGAGACCCAGTACTTC. Amino acid sequence: CASSEWEGQQETQYF.

Comments on this clonotype: One junction end disagrees with the germline gene, perhaps due to a read error. This sequence joins TRBV13 and TRBJ2-5; TRBD2 matches at 10 bases. From germline, CDR1 is PRHDT and CDR2 FYEKMQ (reference sequence). This CDR3 is built from 17 residues. CDR3 coding DNA: TGTGCCAGCAGCTTAACGTCGGGACTAGCGCACCACGAGACCCAGTACTTC. It translates to CASSLTSGLAHHETQYF.

V gene TRBV12-3 or TRBV12-4 combines with J gene TRBJ1-2; D possibly corresponds to TRBD1 (6 bases). The V and J ends lost 6 bases and 4 bases respectively, with 21 bases between them. This CDR3 region has 16 residues. The CDR3 spells CASSPVPVTGPYGYTF. DNA for the CDR3: TGTGCCAGCAGCCCCGTCCCCGTGACAGGTCCCTATGGCTACACCTTC.

The chain combines TRBV12-3 or TRBV12-4 with TRBJ2-5; D is perhaps TRBD1 (6 bases). The J call may be wrong; the DNA end is better matched by TRBJ2-7. The CDR3 has 13 amino acids. CDR3 in amino acids: CASLDGQSYEQYF. CDR3 DNA sequence: TGTGCCAGCCTAGACGGACAGTCCTACGAGCAGTACTTC.

This chain links TRBV6-2 or TRBV6-3 with TRBJ2-6; D call uncertain. V was pared by 0 bases and J by 0 bases, with 12 bases between. Germline lookup yields CDR1 MNHEY and CDR2 SVGEGT. The CDR3 loop spans 18 amino acids. The CDR3 nucleotides read TGTGCCAGCAGTTACTCGGAACCGGTAATCTCTGGGGCCAACGTCCTGACTTTC. Amino acid sequence: CASSYSEPVISGANVLTF.

This clonotype was counted only a few times. In DNA, the CDR3 is TGTGCCAGCAGTCCCACCCAGAGCTCCTATAATTCACCCCTCCACTTT. Its translation is CASSPTQSSYNSPLHF. The chain has TRBV27 and TRBJ1-6; D is uncertain. Trimming shortened V by 5 bases and J by 0 bases, and 11 bases separated the two germline ends. CDR1 is MNHEY and CDR2 is SMNVEV in the germline V gene (reference sequence). The CDR3 sequence is 16 residues long.

The chain combines TRBV20-1 with TRBJ2-5; the D is unclear. Matching the DNA end better, TRBJ2-7 makes the J call doubtful. The CDR3 contains 13 residues. Germline V gene lookup returns CDR1 DFQATT and CDR2 SNEGSKA (reference sequence). CDR3 in amino acids: CSASGPSSYEQYF. The CDR3 bases are TGCAGTGCTAGCGGCCCGAGCTCCTACGAGCAGTACTTC.

The chain carries TRBV29-1 and TRBJ2-5, with 7 nucleotides matching TRBD2. J gave up 2 bases and V 7 bases, and 7 bases lay outside the gene matches. The CDR3 is 13 amino acids. Germline V gives CDR1 SQVTM, CDR2 ANQGSEA. The CDR3 loop reads CSAGGGGQETQYF. The CDR3 nucleotides read TGCAGCGCTGGGGGGGGAGGGCAAGAGACCCAGTACTTC.

J is TRBJ2-1 and V is TRBV4-1, with TRBD2 matching 7 bases. CDR3 length: 17 residues. The germline V gene encodes CDR1 MGHRA and CDR2 YSYEKL. V was clipped by 3 bases and J by 6 bases; unmatched bases: 14. CDR3: CASSHTPAGDFGNEQFF. In DNA, the CDR3 is TGCGCCAGCAGCCACACCCCGGCGGGAGATTTTGGCAATGAGCAGTTCTTC.

V is TRBV2 and J is TRBJ1-5; 7 bases fit TRBD1. The length of the CDR3 is 17 residues. Germline CDR1 is SNHLY and CDR2 is FYNNEI. The V and J ends lost 0 bases and 0 bases, in that order; junction bases with no gene match: 5. Here the CDR3 reads CASSEARTGYSNQPQHF. In DNA, the CDR3 is TGTGCCAGCAGTGAAGCCCGGACAGGCTATAGCAATCAGCCCCAGCATTTT.

This clonotype was counted between two and nine times. The chain is built from TRBV20-1 and TRBJ2-5; D might be TRBD1 (7 bases). The DNA end is a closer match to TRBJ2-7, so the J assignment may be wrong. Germline CDR1 and CDR2: DFQATT and SNEGSKA (reference sequence). This CDR3 spans 12 amino acids. DNA of the CDR3: TGCAGTGCCCCTATCCAGGGGGGCGAGCAGTACTTC. It translates to CSAPIQGGEQYF.

This clonotype was recorded a few times. CDR3 in amino acids: CATSARTSGTYNEQFF. DNA of the CDR3: TGTGCCACCAGCGCCCGGACTAGCGGGACCTACAATGAGCAGTTCTTC. The chain links TRBV15 to TRBJ2-1, with 12 positions matching TRBD2. There are 16 residues in the CDR3. Germline CDR1 LNHNV, CDR2 YYDKDF (reference sequence). Trimming removed 5 bases from V and 2 bases from J; junction bases left unmatched: 4.

This clonotype turned up a few times. This chain joins TRBV18 and TRBJ1-2; 7 nucleotides match TRBD1. CDR1 and CDR2 from the germline V gene are KGHSH and LQKENI. With V trimmed by 3 bases and J by 6 bases, 7 bases remained unmatched. The CDR3 runs to 14 residues. The CDR3, as DNA: TGTGCCAGCTCACCTGCCGGGACAGTCAATGGCTACACCTTC. This translates into CASSPAGTVNGYTF.

The rearrangement uses TRBV6-2 or TRBV6-3 and TRBJ2-5; D perhaps matches TRBD1 (6 bases). CDR3 length: 15 residues. Looked up from germline, CDR1 is MNHEY and CDR2 is SVGEGT. The V end was cut by 0 bases, the J end by 0 bases, with 8 bases between. The CDR3 DNA reads as TGTGCCAGCAGTTACTCGGACAGCAACCAAGAGACCCAGTACTTC. Encoded protein: CASSYSDSNQETQYF.

V usage is TRBV27 and J usage is TRBJ2-5; no reliable D call. Germline CDR1 and CDR2: MNHEY and SMNVEV (reference sequence). This CDR3 has 14 residues. V was trimmed by 5 bases and J by 0 bases, leaving 10 bases between them. CDR3 region: CASSVRKYQETQYF. CDR3 bases: TGTGCCAGCAGTGTTCGAAAGTACCAAGAGACCCAGTACTTC.

CDR3 DNA: TGTGCCAGCAGTGGATCGGGACTCCTCACAGATACGCAGTATTTT. It specifies CASSGSGLLTDTQYF. The chain joins TRBV28 to TRBJ2-3, with D perhaps matching TRBD2 (6 bases). V was cut by 5 bases and J by 2 bases, with 14 bases left in between. The CDR3 extends over 15 amino acids. The germline V gene has CDR1 MDHEN and CDR2 SYDVKM.